Below are 27 T cell receptor beta chains sequenced from a single sample in a study of shared clonotypes between healthy human individuals. TCRdb's copy holds only in-frame clones and misses some; the assay was immunoSEQ multiplex PCR. The repertoire has just over 2,000,000 clones, approximately 95% of them found once; the top ten carry 0.1% to 0.15%. Sequenced material: naive CD4+ T cells sorted from blood. Subset denoted: CD45RA+ positively selected. These receptor sequences come from a man aged 18-30 years in good health.

The chain employs TRBV7-9 and TRBJ2-5, with 11 bases identical to TRBD2. The ends lost 4 bases at V and 3 bases at J; junction bases unmatched: 7. Germline V CDR1 and CDR2: SEHNR, FQNEAQ (reference sequence). There are 16 residues in the CDR3. The CDR3 reads CASSSGTSGPEETQYF. Written as DNA, the CDR3 is TGTGCCAGCAGCTCCGGGACTAGCGGACCTGAAGAGACCCAGTACTTC.

About this clone: Within the sample, other DNA sequences also encode this same CDR3. The DNA of the CDR3 is TGCGCCAGCAGGAGCGGGAGCGGCGATACGCAGTATTTT. Its protein product is CASRSGSGDTQYF. This chain uses TRBV5-1 with TRBJ2-3, with 8 bases identical to TRBD2. CDR1 is SGHRS, CDR2 YFSETQ, per germline. The V segment lost 5 bases and the J segment 6 bases; nucleotides outside the gene matches: 5. The CDR3 contains 13 residues.

This chain connects TRBV7-8 to TRBJ1-6; a possible D gene is TRBD1 (5 bases). The germline V gene encodes CDR1 SGHVS and CDR2 FQNEAQ. The CDR3 is 15 residues long. The ends were cut back, 6 bases at V and 10 bases at J, with 19 bases in the middle. CDR3 sequence reads: CASRQDGGGKSPLHF. The CDR3, as DNA: TGTGCCAGCAGACAAGATGGGGGGGGGAAATCACCCCTCCACTTT.

The rearrangement uses TRBV6-5 and TRBJ2-7; 9 bases line up with TRBD1. The CDR3 consists of 15 residues. In germline, CDR1 is MNHEY, CDR2 SVGAGI. Trimming cost V 2 bases and J 6 bases; bases outside gene matches: 8. CDR3 loop: CASSYGGQGSGEQYF. The CDR3 bases are TGTGCCAGCAGTTACGGGGGACAGGGATCGGGCGAGCAGTACTTC.

The chain recombines TRBV4-1 with TRBJ2-2; 8 nucleotides align to TRBD2. This CDR3 has 18 residues. CDR1 is MGHRA and CDR2 is YSYEKL in the germline V gene. The trim removed 0 bases at V and 5 bases at J, leaving 11 bases unmatched. CDR3 loop: CASSQEPSSGRATGELFF. DNA of the CDR3: TGCGCCAGCAGCCAAGAGCCCTCCAGCGGGAGAGCGACCGGGGAGCTGTTTTTT.

This chain uses TRBV5-4 with TRBJ1-6; D perhaps matches TRBD1 (6 bases). V lost 2 bases to trimming and J lost 10 bases, with 13 bases between them. CDR3 length equals 14 residues. Germline CDR1 SGHNT, CDR2 YYREEE (reference sequence). CDR3 region: CASSFNGQPSPLHF. CDR3 in DNA: TGTGCCAGCAGCTTCAATGGACAGCCATCACCCCTCCACTTT.

The chain is built from TRBV5-4 and TRBJ1-6; maybe TRBD1 (5 bases). Trimming left V 4 bases short and J 8 bases short, with 16 bases between. Germline V CDR1 and CDR2: SGHNT, YYREEE (reference sequence). CDR3 length: 15 amino acids. The CDR3: CASSPGWGEDSPLHF. The CDR3 coding sequence is TGTGCCAGCAGCCCAGGATGGGGGGAAGATTCACCCCTCCACTTT.

The V and J genes are TRBV2 and TRBJ2-3; D is ambiguous. Trimming shortened V by 1 base and J by 2 bases, and 4 bases separated the two germline ends. The CDR3 sequence is 13 residues long. CDR1 and CDR2 from the germline V gene are SNHLY and FYNNEI. Here the CDR3 reads CASSEEYTDTQYF. The DNA of the CDR3 is TGTGCCAGCAGTGAAGAGTACACAGATACGCAGTATTTT.

The rearrangement links TRBV9 to TRBJ2-3; the D gene is possibly TRBD2 (5 bases). The CDR3 is 13 amino acids. The V and J ends lost 0 bases and 7 bases respectively, with 9 bases between them. Germline V gene lookup returns CDR1 SGDLS and CDR2 YYNGEE. The CDR3: CASSVDEGNTQYF. The CDR3 nucleotides are TGTGCCAGCAGCGTAGACGAGGGAAATACGCAGTATTTT. Full variable domain (outside the CDR3, taken from reference TRBV9 and TRBJ2-3): DSGVTQTPKHLITATGQRVTLRCSPRSGDLSVYWYQQSLDQGLQFLIQYYNGEERAKGNILERFSAQQFPDLHSELNLSSLELGDSALYFCASSVDEGNTQYFGPGTRLTVL.

A remark on this clone: Other DNA variants within this sample encode the same CDR3. The CDR3 DNA reads as TGTGCCATCAGTGGGGATCGGGGCTCCTACAATGAGCAGTTCTTC. This sequence encodes CAISGDRGSYNEQFF. The rearrangement links TRBV10-3 to TRBJ2-1; weak D call: TRBD2 (5 bases). Germline values: CDR1 ENHRY, CDR2 SYGVKD. With 4 bases removed from V and 0 bases from J, the gap between germline ends came to 10 bases. This CDR3 has 15 amino acids.

The CDR3 DNA sequence: TGCGCCAGCAGCCTCTCAGCGGGAGATAGCCCAGATACGCAGTATTTT. Translation: CASSLSAGDSPDTQYF. This chain uses TRBV4-3 with TRBJ2-3; 8 nucleotides match TRBD2. Germline trimming cut 4 bases from V and 4 bases from J; bases unmatched to any gene: 10. This CDR3 region has 16 residues. The germline gives CDR1 LGHNA, CDR2 YSLEER.

This clone was found once. V is TRBV5-1 and J is TRBJ2-1; D is uncertain. V lost 2 bases and J lost 8, with 11 bases in between. This CDR3 is 13 amino acids long. Germline V gene sequence: CDR1 SGHRS, CDR2 YFSETQ. The CDR3 nucleotides are TGCGCCAGCAGCTTTACGGGTTACTATGAGCAGTTCTTC. The encoded protein is CASSFTGYYEQFF.

This chain joins TRBV11-2 and TRBJ2-7, with 10 bases aligning to TRBD1. The CDR3 is 15 residues long. V was clipped by 10 bases and J by 2 bases; unmatched bases: 11. Germline CDR1 is SGHAT and CDR2 is FQNNGV. The CDR3 protein is CATRDRGRGTYEQYF. The CDR3 nucleotides read TGTGCCACCCGGGACAGGGGCAGAGGGACCTACGAGCAGTACTTC.

This clone was detected once. This chain connects TRBV30 to TRBJ1-2, with TRBD1 as a possible D gene (6 bases). This CDR3 has 14 residues. Germline lookup yields CDR1 GTSNPN and CDR2 SVGIG (reference sequence). V was cut by 0 bases and J by 6 bases, with 14 bases left in between. CDR3 in amino acids: CAWSVWGPRDGYTF. The CDR3 DNA reads TGTGCCTGGAGTGTCTGGGGGCCCCGGGATGGCTACACCTTC. Complete variable domain (other parts from reference TRBV30 and TRBJ1-2): SQTIHQWPATLVQPVGSPLSLECTVEGTSNPNLYWYRQAAGRGLQLLFYSVGIGQISSEVPQNLSASRPQDRQFILSSKKLLLSDSGFYLCAWSVWGPRDGYTFGSGTRLTVV.

V is TRBV27 and J is TRBJ1-5, with 8 bases identical to TRBD1. The J segment lost 0 bases and the V segment lost 4 bases, leaving 5 bases of the junction unmatched. The CDR3 contains 16 residues. In germline, CDR1 is MNHEY, CDR2 SMNVEV (reference sequence). The CDR3 sequence is CASSSMTGVSNQPQHF. Here the CDR3 DNA reads TGTGCCAGCAGTTCTATGACAGGGGTTAGCAATCAGCCCCAGCATTTT.

Worth noting for this clone: Other nucleotide sequences from this sample produce the same CDR3. This sequence joins TRBV18 and TRBJ2-7, with D maybe TRBD2 (6 bases). Deletions cut 3 bases from V and 3 bases from J, with 12 bases between. The CDR3 contains 14 residues. Germline V lookup: CDR1 KGHSH, CDR2 LQKENI. The CDR3 bases are TGTGCCAGCTCACCGACGGAGGGAAGCTACGAGCAGTACTTC. Translating gives CASSPTEGSYEQYF.

Comments on this clone: The sample carries other DNA sequences with the same CDR3. This chain links TRBV6-5 with TRBJ1-2, with a tentative D call TRBD1 (5 bases). Trimming left V 0 bases short and J 1 base short, with 9 bases between. Germline V lookup: CDR1 MNHEY, CDR2 SVGAGI. The CDR3 totals 15 residues. CDR3 DNA: TGTGCCAGCAGTTACTCCGGGACGGTTAACTATGGCTACACCTTC. This encodes CASSYSGTVNYGYTF.

The chain employs TRBV14 and TRBJ2-1; D possibly corresponds to TRBD1 (6 bases). The germline V gene encodes CDR1 SGHDN and CDR2 FVKESK. CDR3 length: 14 residues. V lost 8 bases, J lost 6 bases, and 17 bases lay in between. The chain's CDR3 is CASGLSGHLNEQFF. Written as DNA, the CDR3 is TGTGCCAGCGGCCTTTCGGGACACCTCAATGAGCAGTTCTTC.

The V and J genes are TRBV12-5 and TRBJ1-2, with 7 positions matching TRBD1. Germline values: CDR1 LGHNT, CDR2 FRNRAP. This CDR3 contains 14 residues. The trim removed 3 bases at V and 4 bases at J, leaving 5 bases unmatched. DNA of the CDR3: TGTGCTAGTGGTTTATTGGGACAGTCCTATGGCTACACCTTC. It translates to CASGLLGQSYGYTF. The whole variable domain, filled in from reference TRBV12-5 and TRBJ1-2, reads DARVTQTPRHKVTEMGQEVTMRCQPILGHNTVFWYRQTMMQGLELLAYFRNRAPLDDSGMPKDRFSAEMPDATLATLKIQPSEPRDSAVYFCASGLLGQSYGYTFGSGTRLTVV.

V and J are TRBV7-9 and TRBJ2-7, with 8 bases aligning to TRBD1. V dropped 4 bases and J dropped 10; count of bases not matched to a gene: 3. The CDR3 covers 11 residues. Germline V lookup: CDR1 SEHNR, CDR2 FQNEAQ (reference sequence). CDR3 protein: CASSSGQAQYF. The DNA of the CDR3 is TGTGCCAGCAGCTCGGGACAGGCACAGTACTTC. Based on the CDR3 plus reference TRBV7-9 and TRBJ2-7, the full variable domain is DTGVSQNPRHKITKRGQNVTFRCDPISEHNRLYWYRQTLGQGPEFLTYFQNEAQLEKSRLLSDRFSAERPKGSFSTLEIQRTEQGDSAMYLCASSSGQAQYFGPGTRLTVT.

A note on this clone: The sample holds other DNA sequences that translate to the same CDR3. The chain has TRBV10-3 and TRBJ1-3; D gene uncertain. V lost 0 bases and J 2 bases, leaving 8 bases between the germline ends. Looked up from germline, CDR1 is ENHRY and CDR2 is SYGVKD. CDR3 length equals 15 residues. CDR3 sequence (DNA): TGTGCCATCAGTGAGTCAGGGTTAGCTGGAAACACCATATATTTT. Amino acids: CAISESGLAGNTIYF.

Details on this clone: A much bigger clone sits one base away, suggesting this may be a read error. The chain couples TRBV25-1 to TRBJ2-3, with 9 positions matching TRBD2. This CDR3 region has 15 residues. Germline CDR1 reads MGHDK; CDR2 reads SYGVNS. V lost 1 base and J lost 4; bases outside the gene matches: 3. DNA for the CDR3: TGTGCCAGCAGTGAATTGGCGGGGGGGGCAGATACGCAGTATTTT. Translating it yields CASSELAGGADTQYF.

This chain links TRBV10-1 with TRBJ2-3; 8 bases line up with TRBD1. J gave up 2 bases and V 3 bases, and 10 bases lay outside the gene matches. The CDR3 totals 17 residues. The V gene's germline CDR1 is WNHNN and CDR2 SYGVQD (reference sequence). The chain's CDR3 is CASSDPRGPNPTDTQYF. CDR3 coding DNA: TGCGCCAGCAGTGACCCCAGGGGGCCTAACCCCACAGATACGCAGTATTTT.

On this clone: Just one base apart from a much larger clone, this may be a read error. This chain joins TRBV5-4 and TRBJ2-1, with a possible D match to TRBD2 (5 bases). The CDR3 is 11 residues long. V lost 2 bases to trimming and J lost 9 bases, with 6 bases between them. Germline V lookup: CDR1 SGHNT, CDR2 YYREEE (reference sequence). This CDR3 is CASSLRGEQFF. DNA for the CDR3: TGTGCCAGCAGCTTACGGGGTGAGCAGTTCTTC.

The chain is built from TRBV6-6 and TRBJ1-1; 8 positions match TRBD1. CDR1 and CDR2 from the germline V gene are MNHNY and SVGAGI (reference sequence). Unmatched junction bases numbered 2, after V lost 5 bases and J lost 3 bases. The CDR3 contains 13 residues. The CDR3 DNA is TGTGCCAGCAGTCGGACAGGGTACACTGAAGCTTTCTTT. Translated, it gives CASSRTGYTEAFF.

The chain joins TRBV28 to TRBJ2-3, with a possible D match to TRBD2 (6 bases). Germline V gene lookup returns CDR1 MDHEN and CDR2 SYDVKM. The CDR3 loop spans 13 amino acids. V lost 10 bases and J 3 bases, leaving 14 bases between the germline ends. CDR3 sequence reads: CATSGSSTDTQYF. CDR3 sequence (DNA): TGTGCCACCTCCGGGAGTTCGACAGATACGCAGTATTTT.

This clone was recorded only once. The rearrangement joins TRBV28 to TRBJ2-3, with D tentatively TRBD1 (5 bases). Germline CDR1 and CDR2: MDHEN and SYDVKM. V lost 6 bases to trimming and J lost 2 bases, with 12 bases between them. The CDR3 consists of 14 residues. The DNA of the CDR3 is TGTGCCAGCAGCAACGCAGGGCTCACAGATACGCAGTATTTT. It encodes CASSNAGLTDTQYF.